This T cell receptor beta chain was documented in a study of resident and recirculating memory T cells in vitiligo. Profiling relied on immunoSEQ multiplex PCR, and the TCRdb table lists in-frame clones only, not all of them. The sample lists tens of thousands of clones, approximately 90% occurring once. Patients had to be free of confetti depigmentation, indicating active vitiligo. The CDR3 sequence is 13 residues long. Trimming removed 6 bases from V and 6 bases from J; junction bases left unmatched: 6. Germline assignment: CDR1 MRHNA and CDR2 SNTAGT. The specimen was blood. The chain employs TRBV6-4 and TRBJ2-3, with 7 bases identical to TRBD2. The sequence derives from a male donor with vitiligo. The DNA for the CDR3 is TGTGCCAGCAGGTTGACTAGCCTGGATACGCAGTATTTT. Its translation: CASRLTSLDTQYF.